These 17 T cell receptor beta chains were all obtained from the same sample, sequenced in a study of response to subunit inactivated influenza vaccine. Each CDR3 protein is one row after TCRdb ran MiXCR on the RT-PCR reads. This sample yields around 750,000 distinct CDR3 sequences, of which around 20% are seen a single time; roughly a tenth belongs to the top ten. Material: PBMCs from blood, obtained roughly 5 days after vaccination. The origin of the receptors is a man in his forties or fifties who received an inactivated influenza vaccine.

A few counts support this clonotype. The rearrangement links TRBV11-2 to TRBJ2-2; D possibly corresponds to TRBD2 (6 bases). V lost 0 bases and J lost 7, with 9 bases in between. CDR3 length: 14 amino acids. Germline CDR1 is SGHAT and CDR2 is FQNNGV. This CDR3 is CASSLDAGIGELFF. CDR3 sequence (DNA): TGTGCCAGCAGCTTAGATGCGGGAATCGGGGAGCTGTTTTTT.

This clonotype was detected many times. J is TRBJ2-5 and V is TRBV12-3 or TRBV12-4; TRBD1 agrees at 12 bases. With 5 bases clipped from V and 4 bases from J, the junction kept 5 bases outside the gene matches. This CDR3 has 15 amino acids. CDR3 loop: CASSPGTGGLETQYF. As DNA, the CDR3 is TGTGCCAGCAGTCCCGGGACAGGGGGCTTAGAGACCCAGTACTTC.

The chain employs TRBV7-2 and TRBJ1-6; D may be TRBD1 (6 bases). Germline assignment: CDR1 SGHTA and CDR2 FQGNSA. This CDR3 contains 12 residues. The CDR3 DNA is TGTGCTAGCGCCTCAGGGGATTCACCCCTCCACTTT. Residues: CASASGDSPLHF.

This clonotype was seen more than once but under ten times. The chain is built from TRBV5-6 and TRBJ1-1; 7 bases match TRBD1. Unmatched junction bases numbered 3, after V lost 2 bases and J lost 2 bases. CDR1 and CDR2 from the germline V gene are SGHDT and YYEEEE. The CDR3 is made up of 14 amino acids. The CDR3 region is CASSFGTVNTEAFF. CDR3 sequence (DNA): TGTGCCAGCAGCTTCGGGACAGTTAACACTGAAGCTTTCTTT.

The chain carries TRBV21-1 and TRBJ2-7. TRBV21-1 corresponds to a pseudogene. This CDR3 region has 10 residues. The CDR3 loop reads CEELSYEQYF. DNA of the CDR3: TGTGAGGAACTTTCCTACGAGCAGTACTTC.

This clonotype was detected a few times. The chain couples TRBV12-3 or TRBV12-4 to TRBJ2-5; D is possibly TRBD1 or TRBD2 (5 bases each). There are 13 residues in the CDR3. Trimming removed 2 bases at V and 3 bases at J, with 7 bases between. The CDR3 bases are TGTGCCAGCAGTTTACTGGGGGAAGAGACCCAGTACTTC. Translated: CASSLLGEETQYF.

The V and J genes are TRBV6-5 and TRBJ2-7; the D is unclear. Germline V gene data show CDR1 as MNHEY and CDR2 as SVGAGI. The V and J ends lost 0 bases and 0 bases respectively, with 21 bases between them. The CDR3 runs 19 residues. The CDR3 is CASSYSMGFKGRVSYEQYF. DNA of the CDR3: TGTGCCAGCAGTTACTCGATGGGATTCAAGGGAAGGGTCTCCTACGAGCAGTACTTC.

This chain links TRBV7-9 with TRBJ2-1, with 11 bases fitting TRBD2. The CDR3 is 15 amino acids. The ends lost 3 bases at V and 7 bases at J; junction bases unmatched: 5. Germline CDR1 is SEHNR and CDR2 is FQNEAQ (reference sequence). CDR3 coding DNA: TGTGCCAGCAGCTTGGGGGGACTAGCGGCTAATGAGCAGTTCTTC. Residues: CASSLGGLAANEQFF.

In this sample, this clonotype turned up a few times. The gene calls are TRBV12-3 or TRBV12-4 and TRBJ1-2; D is possibly TRBD1 (5 bases). With 3 bases removed from V and 6 bases from J, the gap between germline ends came to 11 bases. There are 13 residues in the CDR3. The CDR3 region has the DNA TGTGCCAGCAGTTTTTCGGGGGATAATGGCTACACCTTC. The encoded protein is CASSFSGDNGYTF.

The chain employs TRBV7-9 and TRBJ2-1; D is undetermined. The germline V gene has CDR1 SEHNR and CDR2 FQNEAQ (reference sequence). V lost 5 bases and J lost 1, with 12 bases in between. This CDR3 region has 15 residues. Here the CDR3 reads CASSIGRSSYNEQFF. CDR3 DNA: TGTGCCAGCAGCATCGGACGATCATCCTACAATGAGCAGTTCTTC.

This chain connects TRBV7-9 to TRBJ2-7, with TRBD1 matching 8 bases. This CDR3 has 13 amino acids. Germline values: CDR1 SEHNR, CDR2 FQNEAQ (reference sequence). The V gene end was trimmed by 6 bases and the J gene end by 4 bases; junction bases not matched to a gene: 5. The CDR3 DNA reads as TGTGCCAGCAGGGCAGGGGGCCCTTACGAGCAGTACTTC. Amino acid sequence: CASRAGGPYEQYF.

This clonotype has a handful of counts. V is TRBV29-1 and J is TRBJ1-2, with 8 bases matching TRBD1. The germline CDR1 and CDR2 sequences are SQVTM and ANQGSEA. V trimming: 5 bases; J trimming: 5 bases; junction bases outside the gene matches: 10. CDR3 length equals 14 residues. CDR3 in amino acids: CSVLKGTGGYGYTF. In DNA form, the CDR3 reads TGCAGCGTTCTTAAGGGGACAGGAGGGTATGGCTACACCTTC.

V is TRBV10-1 and J is TRBJ2-5; the D is unclear. This CDR3 contains 13 residues. V shed 9 bases and J shed 5 bases, with 16 bases lying between them. Per the germline V gene, CDR1 is WNHNN and CDR2 is SYGVQD (reference sequence). The DNA for the CDR3 is TGCGCCAGGGTTTGGGCTGTTCTGGAGACCCAGTACTTC. Translation: CARVWAVLETQYF.

This clonotype was recorded a few times. The chain employs TRBV29-1 and TRBJ2-3; 10 nucleotides line up with TRBD2. CDR1 and CDR2 (germline): SQVTM, ANQGSEA. The CDR3 covers 13 residues. The V and J ends lost 5 bases and 3 bases, in that order; junction bases with no gene match: 2. DNA of the CDR3: TGCAGCGTTAGCGGGAGGGCAACAGATACGCAGTATTTT. Encoded protein: CSVSGRATDTQYF.

V is TRBV7-2 and J is TRBJ2-1; D is ambiguous. Trimming took off 1 base at V and 6 bases at J, with 13 bases between the two ends. Germline-derived CDR1 and CDR2 are SGHTA and FQGNSA. The CDR3 runs to 15 residues. CDR3 sequence reads: CASSLGRYWGNEQFF. The CDR3 DNA follows: TGTGCCAGCAGCTTAGGGCGGTACTGGGGCAATGAGCAGTTCTTC.

The chain has TRBV12-3 or TRBV12-4 and TRBJ2-4, with unresolved D. V gave up 2 bases and J gave up 7 bases, with 9 bases separating them. This CDR3 region has 13 residues. The CDR3 is CASSLLSVNIQYF. The CDR3 coding sequence is TGTGCCAGCAGTTTACTGTCAGTGAACATTCAGTACTTC.

This clonotype was seen only a few times. The chain carries TRBV29-1 and TRBJ2-2, with 8 bases that match TRBD1. The CDR3 loop spans 13 amino acids. Germline V lookup: CDR1 SQVTM, CDR2 ANQGSEA. J was trimmed by 3 bases and V by 6 bases; bases with no gene match: 3. The CDR3 DNA is TGCAGCGTGGAGACAGGGGACACCGGGGAGCTGTTTTTT. As protein: CSVETGDTGELFF.